The clone carrying this T cell receptor beta chain appeared a few times. Its target is unknown. In germline, CDR1 is GTSNPN, CDR2 SVGIG (reference sequence). The CDR3 contains 12 residues. The V end lost 4 bases, the J end lost 6 bases, and 12 bases lay between the germline ends. This specimen belongs to a study of cytotoxic CD8 clonotypes in ibrutinib-treated CLL. General observations from the study: With treatment, public clonotypes, which were uncommon, either contracted or remained stable. Clonality went up at ibrutinib response and then declined back toward baseline at progression. There were differences in sampling times between sustained-remission and progressing patients.

This table comes from immunoSEQ multiplex PCR, and its TCRdb copy is limited to in-frame clones, with some not included. This table holds 70,000 to 85,000 clones, around 84% found once. The receptor was derived from a human donor with chronic lymphocytic leukemia. This chain connects TRBV30 to TRBJ1-1; no firm D call. Sequencing used PBMCs, obtained at disease progression, from a patient treated with ibrutinib. The chain's CDR3 is CAWTSVDSEAFF. In DNA, the CDR3 is TGTGCCTGGACATCGGTGGACTCTGAAGCTTTCTTT.